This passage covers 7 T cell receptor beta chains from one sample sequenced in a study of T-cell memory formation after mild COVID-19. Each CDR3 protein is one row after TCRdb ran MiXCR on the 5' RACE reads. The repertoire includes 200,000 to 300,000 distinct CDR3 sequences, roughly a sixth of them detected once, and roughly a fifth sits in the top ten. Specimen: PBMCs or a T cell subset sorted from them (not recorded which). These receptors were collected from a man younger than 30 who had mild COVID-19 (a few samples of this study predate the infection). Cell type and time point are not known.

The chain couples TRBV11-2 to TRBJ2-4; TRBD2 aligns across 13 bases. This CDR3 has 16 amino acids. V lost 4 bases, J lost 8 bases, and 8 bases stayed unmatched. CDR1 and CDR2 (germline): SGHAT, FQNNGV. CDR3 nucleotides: TGTGCCAGCAGCTCCACTAGCGGGGGGGCCCCACACATTCAGTACTTC. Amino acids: CASSSTSGGAPHIQYF.

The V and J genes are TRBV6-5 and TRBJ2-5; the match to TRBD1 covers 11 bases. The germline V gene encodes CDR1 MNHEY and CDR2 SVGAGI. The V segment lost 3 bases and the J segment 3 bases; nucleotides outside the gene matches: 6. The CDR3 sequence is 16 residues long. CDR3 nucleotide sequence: TGTGCCAGCAGTTATCCGGGACAGGGGGAAGAAGAGACCCAGTACTTC. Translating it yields CASSYPGQGEEETQYF.

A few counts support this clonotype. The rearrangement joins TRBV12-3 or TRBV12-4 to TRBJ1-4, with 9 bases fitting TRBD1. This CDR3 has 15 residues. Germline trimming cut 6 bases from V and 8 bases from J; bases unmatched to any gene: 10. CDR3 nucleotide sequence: TGTGCCAGCAGCCCGAGGACAGGGGTACGAGAAAAACTGTTTTTT. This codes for CASSPRTGVREKLFF.

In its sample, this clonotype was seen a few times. The CDR3 DNA reads TGTGCCAGCAGCCGGGACAGGGGGATGGTCGGGGAGCTGTTTTTT. It specifies CASSRDRGMVGELFF. The rearrangement links TRBV6-5 to TRBJ2-2; 11 nucleotides match TRBD1. CDR1 and CDR2 from the germline V gene are MNHEY and SVGAGI. CDR3 size: 15 residues. The trim removed 6 bases at V and 7 bases at J, leaving 7 bases unmatched.

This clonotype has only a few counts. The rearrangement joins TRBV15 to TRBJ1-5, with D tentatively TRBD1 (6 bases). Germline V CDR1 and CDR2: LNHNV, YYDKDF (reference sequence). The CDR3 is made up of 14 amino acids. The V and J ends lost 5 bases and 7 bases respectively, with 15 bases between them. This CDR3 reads CATSGTGSRQPQHF. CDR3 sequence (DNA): TGTGCCACCAGCGGTACAGGGTCACGGCAGCCCCAGCATTTT.

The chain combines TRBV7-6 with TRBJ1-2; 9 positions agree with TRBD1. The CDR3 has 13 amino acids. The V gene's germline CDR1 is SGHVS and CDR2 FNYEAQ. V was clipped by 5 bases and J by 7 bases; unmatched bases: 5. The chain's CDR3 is CASSRTGEGGYTF. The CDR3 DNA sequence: TGTGCCAGCAGCCGGACAGGGGAAGGTGGCTACACCTTC.

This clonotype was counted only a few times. The CDR3 nucleotides are TGTGCCAGCAGCTTAACACCCGGGACGCCTAACAATGAGCAGTTCTTC. This codes for CASSLTPGTPNNEQFF. The V gene is TRBV7-3, the J gene TRBJ2-1; D possibly uses TRBD1 or TRBD2 (5 bases each). V gave up 0 bases and J gave up 5 bases, with 14 bases separating them. Germline CDR1 is SGHTA and CDR2 is FQGTGA. The CDR3 is 16 amino acids.